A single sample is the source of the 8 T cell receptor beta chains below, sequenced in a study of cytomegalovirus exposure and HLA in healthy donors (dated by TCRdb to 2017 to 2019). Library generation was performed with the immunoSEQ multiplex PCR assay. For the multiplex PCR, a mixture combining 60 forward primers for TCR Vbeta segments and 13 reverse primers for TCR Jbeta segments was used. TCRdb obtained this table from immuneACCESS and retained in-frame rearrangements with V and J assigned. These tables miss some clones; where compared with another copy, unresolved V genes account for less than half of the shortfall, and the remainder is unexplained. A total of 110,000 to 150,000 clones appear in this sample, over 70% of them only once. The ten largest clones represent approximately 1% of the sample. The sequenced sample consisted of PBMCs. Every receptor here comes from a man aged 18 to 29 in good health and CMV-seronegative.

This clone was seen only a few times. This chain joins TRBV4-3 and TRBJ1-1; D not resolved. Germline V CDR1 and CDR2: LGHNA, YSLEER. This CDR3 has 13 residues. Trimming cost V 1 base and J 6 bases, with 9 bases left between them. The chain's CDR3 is CASSQGGRPEAFF. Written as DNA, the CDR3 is TGCGCCAGCAGCCAAGGAGGGCGACCTGAAGCTTTCTTT.

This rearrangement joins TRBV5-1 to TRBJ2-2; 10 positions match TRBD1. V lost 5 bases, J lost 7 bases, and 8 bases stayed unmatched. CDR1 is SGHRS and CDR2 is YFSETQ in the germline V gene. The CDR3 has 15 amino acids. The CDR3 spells CASSPDRGNGGELFF. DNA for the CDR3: TGCGCCAGCAGTCCGGACAGGGGGAACGGCGGGGAGCTGTTTTTT.

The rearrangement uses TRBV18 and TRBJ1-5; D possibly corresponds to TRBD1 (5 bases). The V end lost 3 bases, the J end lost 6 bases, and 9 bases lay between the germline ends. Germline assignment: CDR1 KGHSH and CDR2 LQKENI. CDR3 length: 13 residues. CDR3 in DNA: TGTGCCAGCTCACCCCAGGGTTCTCAGCCCCAGCATTTT. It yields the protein CASSPQGSQPQHF. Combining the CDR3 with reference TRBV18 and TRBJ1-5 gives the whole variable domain NAGVMQNPRHLVRRRGQEARLRCSPMKGHSHVYWYRQLPEEGLKFMVYLQKENIIDESGMPKERFSAEFPKEGPSILRIQQVVRGDSAAYFCASSPQGSQPQHFGDGTRLSIL.

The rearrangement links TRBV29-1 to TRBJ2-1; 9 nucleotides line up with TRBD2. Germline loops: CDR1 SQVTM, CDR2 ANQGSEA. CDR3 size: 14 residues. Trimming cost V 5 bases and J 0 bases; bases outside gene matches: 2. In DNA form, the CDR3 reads TGCAGCGTTCTAGCGGGGTACTCCTACAATGAGCAGTTCTTC. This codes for CSVLAGYSYNEQFF.

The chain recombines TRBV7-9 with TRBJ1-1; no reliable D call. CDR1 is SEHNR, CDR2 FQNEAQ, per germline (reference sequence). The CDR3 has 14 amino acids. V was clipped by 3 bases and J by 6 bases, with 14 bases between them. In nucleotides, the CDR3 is TGTGCCAGCAGCTTCGAGACAAGTACCGCTGAAGCTTTCTTT. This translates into CASSFETSTAEAFF.

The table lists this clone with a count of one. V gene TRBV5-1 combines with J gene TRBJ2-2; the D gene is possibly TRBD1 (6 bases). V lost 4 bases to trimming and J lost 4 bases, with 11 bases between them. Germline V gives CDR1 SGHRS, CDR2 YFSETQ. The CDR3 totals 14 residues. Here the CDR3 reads CASSRLQGTGELFF. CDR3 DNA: TGCGCCAGCAGCCGATTACAGGGCACCGGGGAGCTGTTTTTT. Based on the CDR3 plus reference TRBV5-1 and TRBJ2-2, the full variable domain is KAGVTQTPRYLIKTRGQQVTLSCSPISGHRSVSWYQQTPGQGLQFLFEYFSETQRNKGNFPGRFSGRQFSNSRSEMNVSTLELGDSALYLCASSRLQGTGELFFGEGSRLTVL.

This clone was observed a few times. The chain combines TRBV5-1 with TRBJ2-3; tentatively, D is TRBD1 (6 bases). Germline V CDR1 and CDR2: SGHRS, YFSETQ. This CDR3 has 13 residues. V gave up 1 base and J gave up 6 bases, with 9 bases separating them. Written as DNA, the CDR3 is TGCGCCAGCAGCTTGTTGAGGGGGGATACGCAGTATTTT. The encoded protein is CASSLLRGDTQYF.

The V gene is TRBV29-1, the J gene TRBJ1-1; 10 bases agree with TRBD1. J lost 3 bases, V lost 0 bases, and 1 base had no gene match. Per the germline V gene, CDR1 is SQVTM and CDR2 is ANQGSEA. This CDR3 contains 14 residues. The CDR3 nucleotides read TGCAGCGTTGAAGAGGACAGGGGGTACACTGAAGCTTTCTTT. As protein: CSVEEDRGYTEAFF. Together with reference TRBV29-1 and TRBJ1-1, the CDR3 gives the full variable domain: SAVISQKPSRDICQRGTSLTIQCQVDSQVTMMFWYRQQPGQSLTLIATANQGSEATYESGFVIDKFPISRPNLTFSTLTVSNMSPEDSSIYLCSVEEDRGYTEAFFGQGTRLTVV.